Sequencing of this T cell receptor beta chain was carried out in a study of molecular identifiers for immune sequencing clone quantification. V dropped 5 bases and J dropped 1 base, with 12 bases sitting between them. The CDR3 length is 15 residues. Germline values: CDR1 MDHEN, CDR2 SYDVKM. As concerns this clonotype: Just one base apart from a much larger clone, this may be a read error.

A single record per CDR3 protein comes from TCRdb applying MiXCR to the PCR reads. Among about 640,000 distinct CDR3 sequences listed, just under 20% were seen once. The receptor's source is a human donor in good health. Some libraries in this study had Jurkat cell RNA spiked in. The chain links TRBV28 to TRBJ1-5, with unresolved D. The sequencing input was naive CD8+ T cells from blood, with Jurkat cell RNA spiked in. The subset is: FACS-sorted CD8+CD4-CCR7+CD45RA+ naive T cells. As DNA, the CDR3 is TGTGCCAGCAGTCCCCAGGAGAGAAGCAATCAGCCCCAGCATTTT. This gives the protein CASSPQERSNQPQHF.